This TCR beta chain was identified in a study of T cell clones after liver transplantation. Sequenced by immunoSEQ multiplex PCR; TCRdb stores in-frame clones only, minus some. The sample includes tens of thousands of clones, 90% seen only once; the top ten take 2% to 3%. Material: CD4+ T cells from blood, obtained before liver transplant. The sequence derives from a human donor who received a liver transplant.

The CDR3 loop reads CASSIVWGQNEQFF. In DNA, the CDR3 is TGTGCCAGTAGTATCGTCTGGGGGCAAAATGAGCAGTTCTTC. This chain links TRBV19 with TRBJ2-1, with TRBD1 as a possible D gene (6 bases). Germline assignment: CDR1 LNHDA and CDR2 SQIVND (reference sequence). CDR3 size: 14 residues. Trimming took off 3 bases at V and 7 bases at J, with 13 bases between the two ends.